One sample yielded the 13 T cell receptor beta chains listed below, sequenced in a study of spatial heterogeneity in lung cancer. As for time point: sample taken at primary tumor resection. Whole RNA, which was extracted from tumor, nontumor lung tissue or frozen PBMC, was sequenced without any cell sorting. TCRdb itself ran the 5' RACE reads through MiXCR, one entry per CDR3 protein. The profile shows 17,000 or so distinct CDR3 sequences, roughly a fifth of them singletons. This sample comprised PBMCs, obtained at surgery. The receptors were sampled from a female donor with early-stage non-small cell lung cancer.

This clonotype has at least ten counts. The rearrangement joins TRBV3-1 to TRBJ2-1; TRBD1 might be the D (6 bases). CDR1 is LGHDT, CDR2 YNNKEL, per germline (reference sequence). V was shortened by 2 bases and J by 4 bases, with 12 bases between the two germline ends. This CDR3 has 15 amino acids. In DNA form, the CDR3 reads TGTGCCAGCAGCCAATCACAGGGCCCTTACAATGAGCAGTTCTTC. Residues: CASSQSQGPYNEQFF.

This clonotype has at least ten counts. The rearrangement joins TRBV5-1 to TRBJ2-7; D gene unclear. CDR3 length: 14 residues. The V and J ends lost 0 bases and 3 bases respectively, with 10 bases between them. CDR1 is SGHRS, CDR2 YFSETQ, per germline. CDR3 sequence reads: CASSLGGSGYEQYF. CDR3 nucleotide sequence: TGCGCCAGCAGCTTGGGAGGTTCCGGCTACGAGCAGTACTTC.

This clonotype was counted at least ten times. The chain is built from TRBV7-9 and TRBJ1-2, with D perhaps TRBD1 (5 bases). Germline CDR1 SEHNR, CDR2 FQNEAQ (reference sequence). The ends were cut back, 6 bases at V and 4 bases at J, with 18 bases in the middle. This CDR3 has 15 amino acids. CDR3 in DNA: TGTGCCAGCAGGCCGTCCGGTGGTGGGGGCTATGGCTACACCTTC. Protein sequence: CASRPSGGGGYGYTF.

This clonotype ranks as medium-sized. The chain couples TRBV19 to TRBJ2-1; TRBD2 is a possible D gene (7 bases). Trimming removed 6 bases at V and 2 bases at J, with 26 bases between. This CDR3 has 19 amino acids. The germline CDR1 and CDR2 sequences are LNHDA and SQIVND (reference sequence). As DNA, the CDR3 is TGTGCCAGTAGGGCCGGGACAAGAGTCCCAGGACTAGCCTACAATGAGCAGTTCTTC. Translated: CASRAGTRVPGLAYNEQFF.

Judged by abundance, this clonotype is medium-sized. The genes are TRBV7-9 and TRBJ1-4, with D perhaps TRBD1 (6 bases). In germline, CDR1 is SEHNR, CDR2 FQNEAQ (reference sequence). The CDR3 runs 15 residues. Trimming stripped 5 bases from V and 3 bases from J, with 13 bases between. The CDR3 DNA follows: TGTGCCAGCAGCCCAGGACAGAGGGCTAATGAAAAACTGTTTTTT. Translated, it gives CASSPGQRANEKLFF.

This clonotype was seen many times. This chain connects TRBV28 to TRBJ2-3; perhaps TRBD1 as D (5 bases). This CDR3 has 15 residues. The V end was cut by 4 bases, the J end by 2 bases, with 13 bases between. Germline V gives CDR1 MDHEN, CDR2 SYDVKM. The CDR3 bases are TGTGCCAGCAGTTCGACAGCTTCAATCACAGATACGCAGTATTTT. Protein product: CASSSTASITDTQYF.

This clonotype occurred many times. This sequence joins TRBV10-3 and TRBJ2-7; tentatively, D is TRBD2 (6 bases). V lost 10 bases and J lost 0, with 16 bases in between. The CDR3 has 14 amino acids. Germline V gene lookup returns CDR1 ENHRY and CDR2 SYGVKD. CDR3 sequence reads: CATSTSRHSYEQYF. The CDR3 DNA sequence: TGTGCCACCTCTACTAGCCGACACTCCTACGAGCAGTACTTC.

The chain couples TRBV6-2 or TRBV6-3 to TRBJ2-2; either TRBD1 or TRBD2 may fit D (5 bases each). This CDR3 has 15 residues. Trimming removed 5 bases at V and 5 bases at J, with 15 bases between. In germline, CDR1 is MNHEY, CDR2 SVGEGT. CDR3 in amino acids: CASSQQGVRTGELFF. The CDR3 region has the DNA TGTGCCAGCAGTCAGCAGGGAGTAAGGACCGGGGAGCTGTTTTTT.

This clonotype was observed a single time. The chain carries TRBV9 and TRBJ1-4; no clear D. This CDR3 is built from 14 residues. Germline V lookup: CDR1 SGDLS, CDR2 YYNGEE. The V and J ends lost 7 bases and 7 bases respectively, with 17 bases between them. CDR3 bases: TGTGCCAGCTCCACCCGGGCGAGGGCTGAAAAACTGTTTTTT. It codes for CASSTRARAEKLFF.

This clonotype occurred a few times. This chain connects TRBV5-1 to TRBJ2-1, with TRBD2 matching 12 bases. With V trimmed by 0 bases and J by 4 bases, 2 bases remained unmatched. Germline values: CDR1 SGHRS, CDR2 YFSETQ. The CDR3 extends over 16 amino acids. The CDR3 is CASSLELAGGYNEQFF. The CDR3 DNA is TGCGCCAGCAGCTTGGAACTAGCGGGGGGTTACAATGAGCAGTTCTTC.

This clonotype was picked up many times. CDR3 residues: CASSLDNTGYRTGELFF. Written as DNA, the CDR3 is TGTGCCAGCAGCTTGGACAATACAGGGTATCGCACCGGGGAGCTGTTTTTT. V and J are TRBV5-5 and TRBJ2-2; weak D call: TRBD1 (6 bases). There are 17 residues in the CDR3. V was cut by 0 bases and J by 4 bases, with 16 bases left in between. Germline CDR1 reads SGHKS; CDR2 reads YYEKEE (reference sequence).

This clonotype came up many times. The J gene is TRBJ2-3, the V gene TRBV6-5; TRBD2 matches 8 bases. The germline V gene encodes CDR1 MNHEY and CDR2 SVGAGI. This CDR3 region has 14 residues. V shed 5 bases, J shed 4 bases, and the junction held 5 bases outside the gene matches. CDR3 DNA: TGTGCCAGCAGTCAGCGGGAGTACGCAGATACGCAGTATTTT. Protein product: CASSQREYADTQYF.

This clonotype was observed a few times. The chain joins TRBV27 to TRBJ2-5, with 7 bases identical to TRBD1. Per germline, CDR1 MNHEY and CDR2 SMNVEV (reference sequence). V lost 6 bases, J lost 4 bases, and 14 bases stayed unmatched. This CDR3 spans 16 amino acids. This chain's CDR3 is CASSSLGTVSGETQYF. The CDR3 DNA reads as TGTGCCAGCAGCTCCCTGGGGACAGTATCCGGAGAGACCCAGTACTTC.